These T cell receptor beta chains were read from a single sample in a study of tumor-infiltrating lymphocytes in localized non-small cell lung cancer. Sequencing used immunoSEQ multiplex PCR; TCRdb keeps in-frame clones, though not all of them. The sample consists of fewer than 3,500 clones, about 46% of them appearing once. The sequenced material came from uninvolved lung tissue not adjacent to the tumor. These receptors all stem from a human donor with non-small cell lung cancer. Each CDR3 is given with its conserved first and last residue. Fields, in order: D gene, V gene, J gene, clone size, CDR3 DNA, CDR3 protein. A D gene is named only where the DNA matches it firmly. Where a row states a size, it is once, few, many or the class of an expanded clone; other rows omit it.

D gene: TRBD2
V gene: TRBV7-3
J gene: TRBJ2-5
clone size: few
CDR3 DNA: TGTGCCAGCAGCCAAGGAGCGGGGAGGGGAGAGACCCAGTACTTC
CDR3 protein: CASSQGAGRGETQYF

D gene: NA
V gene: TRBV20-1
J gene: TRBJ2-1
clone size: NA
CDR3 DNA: TGCAGTGCTGCAGTCCCGGGTGAGCAGTTCTTC
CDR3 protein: CSAAVPGEQFF

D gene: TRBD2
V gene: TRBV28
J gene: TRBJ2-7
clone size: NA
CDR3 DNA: TGTGCCAGCAGTTTAGTCTCCGGGGGGTCGTCCTACGAGCAGTACTTC
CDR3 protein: CASSLVSGGSSYEQYF

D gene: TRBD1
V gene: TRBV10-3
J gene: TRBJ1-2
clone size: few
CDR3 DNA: TGTGCCACGGGACAGGGCTATGGCTACACCTTC
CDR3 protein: CATGQGYGYTF

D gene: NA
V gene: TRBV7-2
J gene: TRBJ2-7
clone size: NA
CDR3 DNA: TGTGCCAGCAGCTTAGGTGAACGAGCATACGAGCAGTACTTC
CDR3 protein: CASSLGERAYEQYF

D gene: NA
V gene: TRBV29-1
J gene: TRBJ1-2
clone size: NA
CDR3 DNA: TGCAGCGTTGATACTGGCGGGTCAGAGAACTATGGCTACACCTTC
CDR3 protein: CSVDTGGSENYGYTF

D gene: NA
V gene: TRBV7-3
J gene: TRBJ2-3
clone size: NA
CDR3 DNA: TGTGCCAGCAGCCAGGCAGGGGATACGCAGTATTTT
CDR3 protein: CASSQAGDTQYF

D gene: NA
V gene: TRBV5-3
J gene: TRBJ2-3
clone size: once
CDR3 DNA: TGTGCCAGCAGCGCGGGATTTATAGATACGCAGTATTTT
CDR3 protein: CASSAGFIDTQYF

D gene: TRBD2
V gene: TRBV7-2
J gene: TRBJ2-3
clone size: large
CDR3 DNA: TGTGCCAGCAGCGGACTAGCTTTCGGGGGGAGCACAGATACGCAGTATTTT
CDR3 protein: CASSGLAFGGSTDTQYF

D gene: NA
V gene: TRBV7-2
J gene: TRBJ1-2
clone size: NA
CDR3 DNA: TGTGCCAGCAGCCCTACAACAGGGACCTATGGCTACACCTTC
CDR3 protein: CASSPTTGTYGYTF

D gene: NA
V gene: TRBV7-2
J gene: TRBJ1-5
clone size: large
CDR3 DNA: TGTGCCAGCAGCCCCCTCGTGGGAAGCACTCAGCCCCAGCATTTT
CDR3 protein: CASSPLVGSTQPQHF

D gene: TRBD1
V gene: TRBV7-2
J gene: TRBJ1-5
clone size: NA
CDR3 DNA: TGTGCCAGCAGCTTAACCTCGACAGGGAGAAATCAGCCCCAGCATTTT
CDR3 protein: CASSLTSTGRNQPQHF

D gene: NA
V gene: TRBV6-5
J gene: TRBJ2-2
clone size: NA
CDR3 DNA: TGTGCCAGCAGTTACTCATCGAACAGGGACACCGGGGAGCTGTTTTTT
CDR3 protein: CASSYSSNRDTGELFF

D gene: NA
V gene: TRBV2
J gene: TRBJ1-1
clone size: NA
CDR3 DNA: TGTGCCAGCAGCCTTTTATACACTGAAGCTTTCTTT
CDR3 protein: CASSLLYTEAFF

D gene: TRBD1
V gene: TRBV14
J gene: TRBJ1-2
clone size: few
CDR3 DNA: TGTGCCAGCAGCCAAACGAGGGGGCAGGGCTACACCTTC
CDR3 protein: CASSQTRGQGYTF

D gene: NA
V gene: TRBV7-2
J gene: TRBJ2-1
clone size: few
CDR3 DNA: TGTGCCAGCAGCCCCCCGGGGCAGGAGGGGAATGAGCAGTTCTTC
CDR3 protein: CASSPPGQEGNEQFF

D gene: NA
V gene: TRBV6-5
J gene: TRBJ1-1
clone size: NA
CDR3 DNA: TGTGCCAGCAGTTACCAAGGGACTGCCGAAGCTTTCTTT
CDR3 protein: CASSYQGTAEAFF

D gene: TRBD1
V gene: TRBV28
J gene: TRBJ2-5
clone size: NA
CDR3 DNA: TGTGCCACTCGTGCAACAGGGGGCCGGGAGACCCAGTACTTC
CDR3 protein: CATRATGGRETQYF

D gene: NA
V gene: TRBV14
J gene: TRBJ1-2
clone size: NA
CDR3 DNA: TGTGCCAGCAGCTTCAGGGTAGGCGGCTACACCTTC
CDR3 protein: CASSFRVGGYTF

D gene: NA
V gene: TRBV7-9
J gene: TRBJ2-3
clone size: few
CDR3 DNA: TGCGCCAGCAGCCGGACCTATACAGATACGCAGTATTTT
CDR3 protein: CASSRTYTDTQYF

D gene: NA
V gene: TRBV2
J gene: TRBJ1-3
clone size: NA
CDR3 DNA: TGTGCCAGCAAAGGGACCTATGGTAACACCATATATTTT
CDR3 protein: CASKGTYGNTIYF

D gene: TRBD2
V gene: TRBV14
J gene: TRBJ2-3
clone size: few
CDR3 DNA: TGTGCCAGCAGCCAAGTAGCGGGAGGAACAGATACGCAGTATTTT
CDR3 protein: CASSQVAGGTDTQYF

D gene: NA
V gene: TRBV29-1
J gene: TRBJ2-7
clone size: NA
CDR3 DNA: TGCAGCGTCATCAGGGATCTCGGGGGCTACGAGCAGTACTTC
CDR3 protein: CSVIRDLGGYEQYF

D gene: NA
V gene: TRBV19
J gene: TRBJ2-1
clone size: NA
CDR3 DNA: TGTGCCAGTAGTGACCGCCGGATCTGGAATGAGCAGTTCTTC
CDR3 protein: CASSDRRIWNEQFF

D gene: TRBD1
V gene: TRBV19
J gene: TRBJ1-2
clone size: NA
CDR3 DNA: TGTGCCAGTAGGACAGGGGCGGATGGCTACACCTTC
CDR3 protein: CASRTGADGYTF

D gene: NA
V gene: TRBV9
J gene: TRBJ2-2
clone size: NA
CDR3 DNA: TGTGCCAGCAGCCCCGACGGGGAGCTGTTTTTT
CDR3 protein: CASSPDGELFF

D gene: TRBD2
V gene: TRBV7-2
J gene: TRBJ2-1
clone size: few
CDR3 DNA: TGTGCCAGCAGCTTAAAGGGGACTAGGCAGTTCTTC
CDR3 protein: CASSLKGTRQFF

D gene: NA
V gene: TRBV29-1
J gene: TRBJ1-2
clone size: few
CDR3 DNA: TGCAGCGTTCGGGATTACTATGGCTACACCTTC
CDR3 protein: CSVRDYYGYTF

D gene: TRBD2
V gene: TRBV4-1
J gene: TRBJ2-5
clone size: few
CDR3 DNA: TGCGCCAGCAGCCAGGAAGGACTAGCCACTTTCATCGAGACCCAGTACTTC
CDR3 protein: CASSQEGLATFIETQYF

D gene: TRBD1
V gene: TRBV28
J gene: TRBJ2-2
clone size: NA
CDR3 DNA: TGTGCCAGCAGTTTTCGTGACAGGGGGTACGTAGGGGAGCTGTTTTTT
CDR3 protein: CASSFRDRGYVGELFF

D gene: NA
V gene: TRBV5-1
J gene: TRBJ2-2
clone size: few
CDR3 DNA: TGCGCCAGCAGCTTGGGTCACCGGGACCCGAACACCGGGGAGCTGTTTTTT
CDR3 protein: CASSLGHRDPNTGELFF

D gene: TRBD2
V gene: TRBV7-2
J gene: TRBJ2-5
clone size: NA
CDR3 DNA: TGTGCCAGCAGCTTAGGGCCTAGCGGGGGTAATTTCCAAGAGACCCAGTACTTC
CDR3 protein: CASSLGPSGGNFQETQYF

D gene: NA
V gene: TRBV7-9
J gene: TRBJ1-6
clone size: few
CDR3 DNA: TGTGCCAGCAGCTCCGAACAGGGAGAAAACTCACCCCTCCACTTT
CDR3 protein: CASSSEQGENSPLHF

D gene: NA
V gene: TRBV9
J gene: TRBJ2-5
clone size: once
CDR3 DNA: TGTGCCAGCAGCCTTTGGGGGGAACAAGAGACCCAGTACTTC
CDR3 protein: CASSLWGEQETQYF

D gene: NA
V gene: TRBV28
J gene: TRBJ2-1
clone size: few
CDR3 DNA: TGTGCCAGCAGTTTATCCGGACCGGAGCAGTTCTTC
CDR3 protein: CASSLSGPEQFF

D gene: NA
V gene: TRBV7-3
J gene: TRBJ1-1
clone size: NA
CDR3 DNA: TGTGCCAGCAGCTCCACCCCCTATGGGACTGAAGCTTTCTTT
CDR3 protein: CASSSTPYGTEAFF